This is a list of T cell receptor beta chains from one sample in a study of radiation and T cells in renal cell carcinoma. Using immunoSEQ multiplex PCR, the repertoire was profiled, and TCRdb retains in-frame clones only, with some absent. The sample has 100,000 to 150,000 clones; 65% to 85% are singletons. The material sequenced was blood, taken from a patient whose treatment included radiotherapy and nephrectomy. All receptors derive from a man in his fifties with renal cell carcinoma. The CDR3 runs from the conserved cysteine through the conserved F or W. Each record gives: CDR3 DNA, CDR3 protein, D gene, V gene, clone size, J gene. A D gene is named only where the DNA matches it firmly. Rows may omit the clone size; those that give it use once, few, many or a size class.

DNA: TGTGCCAGCAGCTTGGTAGGGTACACTGAAGCTTTCTTT
CDR3: CASSLVGYTEAFF
D: -
V: TRBV5-5
size: -
J: TRBJ1-1

DNA: TGCGCCAGCAGCTTGGAGGCAGTTGCAACTAATGAAAAACTGTTTTTT
CDR3: CASSLEAVATNEKLFF
D: -
V: TRBV5-1
size: -
J: TRBJ1-4

DNA: TGCAGCGCCCGTAGGGGAGATGGGGAGACCCAGTACTTC
CDR3: CSARRGDGETQYF
D: -
V: TRBV29-1
size: -
J: TRBJ2-5

DNA: TGCGCCAGCAGTGATGGCAATAACTATGGCTACACCTTC
CDR3: CASSDGNNYGYTF
D: -
V: TRBV10-1
size: -
J: TRBJ1-2

DNA: TGCGCCAGCAGCCTAAGGACAGGGGACGAGCAGTACTTC
CDR3: CASSLRTGDEQYF
D: TRBD1
V: TRBV4-1
size: few
J: TRBJ2-7

DNA: TGTGCCAGCAGCACGACCGGCTTTGGGGGTTCACCCCTCCACTTT
CDR3: CASSTTGFGGSPLHF
D: -
V: TRBV6-1
size: -
J: TRBJ1-6

DNA: TGTGCCAGCAGCGAACAGGGGATCTCGGCATATAATTCACCCCTCCACTTT
CDR3: CASSEQGISAYNSPLHF
D: TRBD1
V: TRBV28
size: -
J: TRBJ1-6

DNA: TGCGCCAGCAATATTTGTGGTTGGGGCAATCAGCCCCAGCATTTT
CDR3: CASNICGWGNQPQHF
D: -
V: TRBV5-1
size: -
J: TRBJ1-5

DNA: TGTGCCAGCAGCCAAGAGCTCAAGCCTTTCCTCTTCTACGAGCAGTACTTC
CDR3: CASSQELKPFLFYEQYF
D: -
V: TRBV4-2
size: once
J: TRBJ2-7

DNA: TGCGCCAGCAGCCAAGACAGGGACTACGAGCAGTACTTC
CDR3: CASSQDRDYEQYF
D: -
V: TRBV4-1
size: -
J: TRBJ2-7

DNA: TGCGCCAGCAGCTCCCGGGAAGGGTGGGGTCCAGAGACCCAGTACTTC
CDR3: CASSSREGWGPETQYF
D: -
V: TRBV5-1
size: few
J: TRBJ2-5

DNA: TGTGCCAGCAGCCCGGGTGTTCACTCCTACGAGCAGTACTTC
CDR3: CASSPGVHSYEQYF
D: -
V: TRBV7-2
size: few
J: TRBJ2-7

DNA: TGTGCCAGCAGTGGGACAGCTAACTATGGCTACACCTTC
CDR3: CASSGTANYGYTF
D: -
V: TRBV2
size: -
J: TRBJ1-2

DNA: TGCGCCAGCAGCCCCCAAGGGCAGAGCTCCTACGAGCAGTACTTC
CDR3: CASSPQGQSSYEQYF
D: -
V: TRBV5-1
size: -
J: TRBJ2-7

DNA: TGTGCCATCAGCGGGACAGGGGTCTATGGCTACACCTTC
CDR3: CAISGTGVYGYTF
D: TRBD1
V: TRBV10-3
size: once
J: TRBJ1-2

DNA: TGTGCCAGCAGCTTAGGGTCTAGCTCTTACAATGAGCAGTTCTTC
CDR3: CASSLGSSSYNEQFF
D: -
V: TRBV7-2
size: -
J: TRBJ2-1

DNA: TGTGCCTGGAGCATCATCAGTGGCGGGAGGGCGGGTACGCAGTATTTT
CDR3: CAWSIISGGRAGTQYF
D: TRBD2
V: TRBV30
size: -
J: TRBJ2-3

DNA: TGTGCCAGCAGCAACGAGCGGGGCGCGAACACCGGGGAGCTGTTTTTT
CDR3: CASSNERGANTGELFF
D: -
V: TRBV21-1
size: -
J: TRBJ2-2

DNA: TGTGCCAGCAGCCAGGGGGCGATTTTGGGCTACACCTTC
CDR3: CASSQGAILGYTF
D: TRBD1
V: TRBV28
size: -
J: TRBJ1-2

DNA: TGCGCCAGCAGTCAAGACCTCCAGACTAGCGGGAGGGGAAACACCGGGGAGCTGTTTTTT
CDR3: CASSQDLQTSGRGNTGELFF
D: TRBD2
V: TRBV23-1
size: -
J: TRBJ2-2

DNA: TGTGCCAGCAGCCCGGAGGGGGTGGCGGGCACAGATACGCAGTATTTT
CDR3: CASSPEGVAGTDTQYF
D: -
V: TRBV5-6
size: few
J: TRBJ2-3

DNA: TGTGCCAGCAGTTACAGGGGGCGAGTCTACGAGCAGTACTTC
CDR3: CASSYRGRVYEQYF
D: TRBD1
V: TRBV2
size: -
J: TRBJ2-7

DNA: TGTGCCAGCAGCACGGGATTATGGGGACAGGGTTCCAACGAGCAGTACTTC
CDR3: CASSTGLWGQGSNEQYF
D: TRBD1
V: TRBV28
size: -
J: TRBJ2-7

DNA: TGTGCCAGCTCACCCCTCGAGCTAGACAATGAGCAGTTCTTC
CDR3: CASSPLELDNEQFF
D: -
V: TRBV18
size: -
J: TRBJ2-1

DNA: TGTGCCTGGAGTGGGGCTAGCGGGAGCTCCCAGTACTTC
CDR3: CAWSGASGSSQYF
D: TRBD2
V: TRBV30
size: -
J: TRBJ2-5

DNA: TGCGCCAGCAGCTTATCCGGGGACCAAGAGACCCAGTACTTC
CDR3: CASSLSGDQETQYF
D: -
V: TRBV5-1
size: -
J: TRBJ2-5

DNA: TGTGCCAGCTCACCCTTCCCTACGAGGACATACTACGAGCAGTACTTC
CDR3: CASSPFPTRTYYEQYF
D: -
V: TRBV18
size: once
J: TRBJ2-7

DNA: TGTGCCAGCGATAATGGACTAGCGGTCTACGAGCAGTACTTC
CDR3: CASDNGLAVYEQYF
D: TRBD2
V: TRBV28
size: -
J: TRBJ2-7

DNA: TGTGCCAGCAGCCAAGAGGGGGGGACCGGGGAGCTGTTTTTT
CDR3: CASSQEGGTGELFF
D: TRBD2
V: TRBV4-2
size: -
J: TRBJ2-2

DNA: TGTGCCAGCAGGGAAGACGGATGGCCCTATGGCTACACCTTC
CDR3: CASREDGWPYGYTF
D: -
V: TRBV6-4
size: -
J: TRBJ1-2

DNA: TGTGCCAGCAGCTTAACGAGGGGGTATAACGAGCAGTTCTTC
CDR3: CASSLTRGYNEQFF
D: -
V: TRBV7-3
size: few
J: TRBJ2-1

DNA: TGTGCCAGCAGCTCTAGGCCAGCGGAAGGGGAGCAGTTCTTC
CDR3: CASSSRPAEGEQFF
D: -
V: TRBV5-6
size: -
J: TRBJ2-1

DNA: TGCAGTGCTAGAGAAGATGGTGAGCAGTTCTTC
CDR3: CSAREDGEQFF
D: -
V: TRBV20-1
size: once
J: TRBJ2-1

DNA: TGCAGCGTTGGGGGTCGAAGCACTGAAGCTTTCTTT
CDR3: CSVGGRSTEAFF
D: -
V: TRBV29-1
size: -
J: TRBJ1-1

DNA: TGTGCCAGCAGTGACGGGAGTGGCACCGGGGAGCTGTTTTTT
CDR3: CASSDGSGTGELFF
D: -
V: TRBV2
size: -
J: TRBJ2-2

DNA: TGTGCCAGTAGTATAGACAGGTTGGCTGAAGCTTTCTTT
CDR3: CASSIDRLAEAFF
D: -
V: TRBV19
size: -
J: TRBJ1-1

DNA: TGTGCCAGCAGCCTCTCCTGGACGGCGGCGCAGTATTTT
CDR3: CASSLSWTAAQYF
D: -
V: TRBV14
size: -
J: TRBJ2-3

DNA: TGTGCCAGCAGCTTATTCGTCGGTTATGGACAGAAGGACACTGAAGCTTTCTTT
CDR3: CASSLFVGYGQKDTEAFF
D: -
V: TRBV7-6
size: once
J: TRBJ1-1

DNA: TGTGCCTGGAGTCTCAGTTACGAGCAGTACTTC
CDR3: CAWSLSYEQYF
D: -
V: TRBV30
size: few
J: TRBJ2-7

DNA: TGTGCCAGCAGCTTAGCGGGCAGAGACTACAATGAGCAGTTCTTC
CDR3: CASSLAGRDYNEQFF
D: -
V: TRBV7-8
size: once
J: TRBJ2-1